This entry lists 29 T cell receptor beta chains sequenced from one sample in a study of T cell changes during pregnancy in multiple sclerosis. TCRdb's table, derived via immunoSEQ multiplex PCR, lists solely in-frame clones and lacks some. In the table there are around 57,000 clones, 80% to 90% of which are singletons. The sample here was peripheral blood, taken in the first trimester of pregnancy. The receptors here all came from a female donor with multiple sclerosis, enrolled in a pregnancy study.

The rearrangement joins TRBV5-6 to TRBJ1-1; 9 nucleotides match TRBD1. This CDR3 region has 14 residues. J was trimmed by 7 bases and V by 4 bases; bases with no gene match: 8. Germline V CDR1 and CDR2: SGHDT, YYEEEE. DNA of the CDR3: TGTGCCAGCAGCGGAATACAGGGGGCCTATGAAGCTTTCTTT. Translation gives CASSGIQGAYEAFF.

The V call is TRBV27, the J call TRBJ2-7; D perhaps matches TRBD2 (5 bases). The CDR3 loop spans 15 amino acids. Looked up from germline, CDR1 is MNHEY and CDR2 is SMNVEV (reference sequence). The V gene lost 1 base and the J gene lost 4 bases, with 14 bases spanning the gap. The CDR3 bases are TGTGCCAGCAGTTTATACGGAACGCCGGGATACGAGCAGTACTTC. Encoded protein: CASSLYGTPGYEQYF.

The chain couples TRBV30 to TRBJ2-7, with 10 bases fitting TRBD1. The CDR3 runs 12 residues. V shed 8 bases, J shed 6 bases, and the junction held 7 bases outside the gene matches. CDR1 and CDR2 from the germline V gene are GTSNPN and SVGIG (reference sequence). DNA of the CDR3: TGTGCCAGCGGACAGGGGGGATCCGAGCAGTACTTC. Translated, it gives CASGQGGSEQYF.

The chain has TRBV6-1 and TRBJ1-5; 8 nucleotides match TRBD1. The CDR3 is made up of 13 amino acids. V shed 3 bases, J shed 11 bases, and the junction held 6 bases outside the gene matches. CDR1 MNHNS and CDR2 SASEGT come from the germline V gene. The CDR3 is CASSDRYRGSQHF. The DNA of the CDR3 is TGTGCCAGCAGTGACCGTTACAGGGGGTCCCAGCATTTT.

J is TRBJ1-3 and V is TRBV7-9, with a weak D call TRBD1 (6 bases). This CDR3 contains 15 residues. Deletions cut 2 bases from V and 2 bases from J, with 10 bases between. Germline V gene sequence: CDR1 SEHNR, CDR2 FQNEAQ (reference sequence). In nucleotides, the CDR3 is TGTGCCAGCAGCTTATCCCCAGGGGCTGGAAACACCATATATTTT. It yields the protein CASSLSPGAGNTIYF.

This chain connects TRBV5-6 to TRBJ2-1, with D uncertain. V lost 5 bases and J lost 8, with 8 bases in between. Per the germline V gene, CDR1 is SGHDT and CDR2 is YYEEEE. The CDR3 consists of 11 residues. The CDR3 nucleotides are TGTGCCAGCAGAACGGTACATGAGCAGTTCTTC. It encodes CASRTVHEQFF.

The chain carries TRBV27 and TRBJ1-1; no clear D. Looked up from germline, CDR1 is MNHEY and CDR2 is SMNVEV (reference sequence). CDR3 size: 15 residues. V lost 3 bases and J 6 bases, leaving 17 bases between the germline ends. CDR3 DNA: TGTGCCAGCAGTTTTGAGGGAGGGAACTTGGCTGAAGCTTTCTTT. As protein: CASSFEGGNLAEAFF.

As regards this clone: A read error may produce the germline difference seen at one junction end. The same CDR3 can be traced to other DNA sequences in this sample. The V and J genes are TRBV30 and TRBJ1-6; possibly TRBD1 for D (6 bases). CDR1 GTSNPN and CDR2 SVGIG come from the germline V gene (reference sequence). The CDR3 covers 15 residues. This CDR3 is CAWSRAGDPNSPLHF. DNA of the CDR3: TGTGCCTGGAGTAGGGCAGGGGATCCTAATTCACCCCTCCATTTT.

This chain uses TRBV18 with TRBJ1-2; TRBD1 aligns across 7 bases. This CDR3 contains 15 residues. Trimming removed 3 bases from V and 8 bases from J; junction bases left unmatched: 12. Germline V gives CDR1 KGHSH, CDR2 LQKENI. CDR3 amino acids: CASSPVGTDLGGYTF. CDR3 sequence (DNA): TGTGCCAGCTCACCGGTGGGGACAGACCTAGGCGGCTACACCTTC.

V usage is TRBV27 and J usage is TRBJ2-5; D unclear. The V and J ends lost 1 base and 6 bases respectively, with 12 bases between them. Germline V gives CDR1 MNHEY, CDR2 SMNVEV (reference sequence). This CDR3 spans 14 amino acids. The CDR3 region is CASSLYPRQKTQYF. The CDR3 nucleotides are TGTGCCAGCAGTTTATATCCTAGGCAGAAGACCCAGTACTTC.

This sequence joins TRBV6-5 and TRBJ2-7; TRBD1 matches 8 bases. V lost 6 bases and J lost 0; bases outside the gene matches: 4. Germline CDR1 is MNHEY and CDR2 is SVGAGI. The CDR3 runs 14 residues. The CDR3 region has the DNA TGTGCCAGCAGCCCGGGACAGGTCTCCTACGAGCAGTACTTC. This codes for CASSPGQVSYEQYF.

J is TRBJ2-3 and V is TRBV5-6; TRBD2 matches 10 bases. CDR1 and CDR2 (germline): SGHDT, YYEEEE. The trim removed 0 bases at V and 1 base at J, leaving 11 bases unmatched. The CDR3 length is 19 residues. DNA for the CDR3: TGTGCCAGCAGCTTGGAGGTGCTAGCGGGGGAGGTAGGCACAGATACGCAGTATTTT. Translating it yields CASSLEVLAGEVGTDTQYF.

The J gene is TRBJ1-2, the V gene TRBV18; the D gene is possibly TRBD1 (6 bases). Germline CDR1 KGHSH, CDR2 LQKENI. The CDR3 totals 13 residues. V was trimmed by 4 bases and J by 5 bases, leaving 11 bases between them. CDR3 residues: CASSHDGQYGYTF. The CDR3 coding sequence is TGTGCCAGCTCACACGATGGACAGTATGGCTACACCTTC.

In this sample, this clone turned up a few times. The CDR3 sequence: CASSLSSQGDNEQFF. CDR3 DNA: TGTGCCAGCAGCTTGAGCTCACAGGGTGACAATGAGCAGTTCTTC. V gene TRBV5-5 combines with J gene TRBJ2-1, with D possibly TRBD1 on 6 matching bases. The V end lost 1 base, the J end lost 5 bases, and 13 bases lay between the germline ends. CDR1 is SGHKS and CDR2 is YYEKEE in the germline V gene (reference sequence). This CDR3 comprises 15 residues.

This chain connects TRBV13 to TRBJ1-6, with 10 bases that match TRBD1. The V and J ends lost 5 bases and 16 bases, in that order; junction bases with no gene match: 5. This CDR3 is 12 amino acids long. CDR1 PRHDT and CDR2 FYEKMQ come from the germline V gene (reference sequence). CDR3 DNA: TGTGCCAGCAGCCTGGGGACAGGGGTACTCCACTTT. Translated, it gives CASSLGTGVLHF.

V usage is TRBV6-6 and J usage is TRBJ1-2; TRBD1 aligns across 9 bases. The CDR3 runs to 13 residues. CDR1 is MNHNY, CDR2 SVGAGI, per germline (reference sequence). V dropped 5 bases and J dropped 6; count of bases not matched to a gene: 4. The CDR3, as DNA: TGTGCCAGCAGTAAAACAGGGGGCGATGGCTACACCTTC. Its protein is CASSKTGGDGYTF.

V is TRBV25-1 and J is TRBJ2-2; 7 bases agree with TRBD2. The germline V gene encodes CDR1 MGHDK and CDR2 SYGVNS. The ends lost 3 bases at V and 1 base at J; junction bases unmatched: 8. This CDR3 contains 17 residues. The CDR3 DNA reads as TGTGCCAGCAGTGATCCTTTAGGCGGGGGGAACACCGGGGAGCTGTTTTTT. Residues: CASSDPLGGGNTGELFF.

This chain joins TRBV29-1 and TRBJ2-1; 12 nucleotides align to TRBD2. V lost 7 bases and J lost 10; bases outside the gene matches: 11. Looked up from germline, CDR1 is SQVTM and CDR2 is ANQGSEA. This CDR3 spans 14 amino acids. The CDR3 DNA reads as TGCAGCGGGGAGACTAGCGGGGGATCAGGAGAGCAGTTCTTC. This encodes CSGETSGGSGEQFF.

J is TRBJ1-4 and V is TRBV7-2; D possibly corresponds to TRBD1 (5 bases). Germline V gene data show CDR1 as SGHTA and CDR2 as FQGNSA. The CDR3 runs 15 residues. V was clipped by 4 bases and J by 0 bases, with 9 bases between them. The CDR3 nucleotides are TGTGCCAGCAGCTGGAGGGGCGCAACTAATGAAAAACTGTTTTTT. It specifies CASSWRGATNEKLFF.

The rearrangement links TRBV29-1 to TRBJ1-2, with a tentative D call TRBD1 (5 bases). Per the germline V gene, CDR1 is SQVTM and CDR2 is ANQGSEA. V shed 6 bases and J shed 7 bases, with 12 bases lying between them. This CDR3 has 11 amino acids. CDR3 in amino acids: CSVPTGSGYTF. DNA for the CDR3: TGCAGCGTACCAACAGGCTCTGGCTACACCTTC.

The chain employs TRBV25-1 and TRBJ1-3, with 10 bases aligning to TRBD1. Germline values: CDR1 MGHDK, CDR2 SYGVNS. With 4 bases clipped from V and 3 bases from J, the junction kept 9 bases outside the gene matches. The CDR3 is made up of 17 amino acids. CDR3 bases: TGTGCCAGCAGTGTTTCCGGGACAGGGGTTTTTGGAAACACCATATATTTT. Its translation: CASSVSGTGVFGNTIYF.

This chain links TRBV18 with TRBJ2-1, with D hard to call. Trimming took off 0 bases at V and 7 bases at J, with 10 bases between the two ends. This CDR3 is built from 14 residues. In germline, CDR1 is KGHSH, CDR2 LQKENI. The DNA of the CDR3 is TGTGCCAGCTCACCACCGTGGCAGTCGAATGAGCAGTTCTTC. It yields the protein CASSPPWQSNEQFF.

This clone was seen a single time. This chain connects TRBV7-9 to TRBJ1-4; the D gene is possibly TRBD1 (5 bases). The V and J ends lost 4 bases and 6 bases respectively, with 15 bases between them. CDR3 length: 15 amino acids. Germline CDR1 and CDR2: SEHNR and FQNEAQ (reference sequence). The CDR3 sequence is CASSSHGRVYEKLFF. In DNA form, the CDR3 reads TGTGCCAGCAGCTCCCACGGCAGGGTCTATGAAAAACTGTTTTTT.

In its sample, this clone was seen once. The chain recombines TRBV6-5 with TRBJ1-2, with TRBD1 identical over 7 bases. The germline V gene has CDR1 MNHEY and CDR2 SVGAGI. V trimming: 4 bases; J trimming: 3 bases; junction bases outside the gene matches: 8. The CDR3 spans 15 residues. CDR3 amino acids: CASSSTGDTHYGYTF. DNA of the CDR3: TGTGCCAGCAGTTCCACAGGGGACACACACTATGGCTACACCTTC.

V and J are TRBV29-1 and TRBJ2-2; 9 nucleotides match TRBD2. The V gene's germline CDR1 is SQVTM and CDR2 ANQGSEA. With V trimmed by 6 bases and J by 8 bases, 19 bases remained unmatched. This CDR3 has 17 residues. The CDR3 reads CSVLKLLAGHPGGELFF. DNA of the CDR3: TGCAGCGTCCTAAAGTTACTAGCGGGCCACCCTGGGGGGGAGCTGTTTTTT.

The V and J genes are TRBV9 and TRBJ2-7, with TRBD2 matching over 7 bases. This CDR3 region has 14 residues. V lost 0 bases and J lost 7; bases outside the gene matches: 7. Per the germline V gene, CDR1 is SGDLS and CDR2 is YYNGEE. CDR3 DNA: TGTGCCAGCAGCGTAGGGGGCGGGAGTAGTGAGCAGTACTTC. This encodes CASSVGGGSSEQYF.

The chain couples TRBV13 to TRBJ1-1; D may be TRBD1 (6 bases). Germline CDR1 is PRHDT and CDR2 is FYEKMQ (reference sequence). The CDR3 is made up of 12 amino acids. The germline V and J ends were trimmed by 11 bases and 5 bases, with 15 bases remaining between them. CDR3 in amino acids: CAAGAWETEAFF. CDR3 DNA: TGTGCCGCGGGGGCGTGGGAGACTGAAGCTTTCTTT.

V gene TRBV5-4 combines with J gene TRBJ2-3; D might be TRBD2 (5 bases). CDR3 length: 14 residues. Germline assignment: CDR1 SGHNT and CDR2 YYREEE (reference sequence). Trimming left V 1 base short and J 3 bases short, with 9 bases between. The CDR3 DNA reads as TGTGCCAGCAGCTTGTTGACTACAACAGATACGCAGTATTTT. Its protein product is CASSLLTTTDTQYF.

This clone was detected only a few times. J is TRBJ1-2 and V is TRBV27; tentatively, D is TRBD1 (6 bases). The germline gives CDR1 MNHEY, CDR2 SMNVEV (reference sequence). Between the trimmed V and J ends, which lost 8 bases and 4 bases, there was a span of 20 bases. The CDR3 has 15 residues. CDR3 bases: TGTGCCAGCGCACTAGGGGGGGGCGTTGGCTATGGCTACACCTTC. It codes for CASALGGGVGYGYTF.